A single sample is the source of the 26 T cell receptor beta chains below, sequenced in a study of blood T cell repertoires in COVID-19. Only in-frame clones appear in the TCRdb table, and some are missing; sequencing was by immunoSEQ multiplex PCR. The data contain a few hundred thousand clones, around 90% of them singletons. The source material was peripheral blood. The source of these receptors is a man in his sixties with acute or convalescent COVID-19.

The gene calls are TRBV18 and TRBJ2-2, with D possibly TRBD1 on 6 matching bases. Germline V lookup: CDR1 KGHSH, CDR2 LQKENI. V gave up 0 bases and J gave up 6 bases, with 11 bases separating them. The CDR3 has 15 amino acids. CDR3 bases: TGTGCCAGCTCACCACCGGCAGGGGCGGCCGGGGAGCTGTTTTTT. Protein product: CASSPPAGAAGELFF.

The chain has TRBV3-1 (or the pseudogene TRBV3-2) and TRBJ2-1, with 9 nucleotides matching TRBD2. The CDR3 consists of 15 residues. Germline values: CDR1 LGHDT, CDR2 YNNKEL (reference sequence). With V trimmed by 0 bases and J by 8 bases, 5 bases remained unmatched. The CDR3 spells CASSQERGGSDEQFF. The CDR3 nucleotides read TGTGCCAGCAGCCAAGAGCGGGGGGGCTCGGATGAGCAGTTCTTC.

This clone was detected only a few times. The chain is built from TRBV9 and TRBJ2-1, with TRBD2 identical over 9 bases. V dropped 6 bases and J dropped 8; count of bases not matched to a gene: 15. Germline CDR1 reads SGDLS; CDR2 reads YYNGEE. This CDR3 contains 16 residues. The CDR3 nucleotides read TGTGCCAGCACCCCCGGGGGGGGCGGGGGGGCCTATGAGCAGTTCTTC. Its protein is CASTPGGGGGAYEQFF.

The chain recombines TRBV19 with TRBJ2-5; 14 bases agree with TRBD2. The junction had 2 bases not matched to a gene; V was cut back by 6 bases and J by 2 bases. This CDR3 is built from 15 residues. The germline gives CDR1 LNHDA, CDR2 SQIVND (reference sequence). CDR3 sequence (DNA): TGTGCCAGTAGCGGGACTAGCGGGGGTCAAGAGACCCAGTACTTC. Protein sequence: CASSGTSGGQETQYF.

The chain carries TRBV7-9 and TRBJ1-1; D perhaps matches TRBD1 (6 bases). The length of the CDR3 is 11 residues. V was cut by 3 bases and J by 8 bases, with 7 bases left in between. Germline CDR1 reads SEHNR; CDR2 reads FQNEAQ (reference sequence). The CDR3 DNA follows: TGTGCCAGCAGCTTTGGGACAGAAGCTTTCTTT. Translated, it gives CASSFGTEAFF. Drawing the rest from reference TRBV7-9 and TRBJ1-1, the complete variable domain is DTGVSQNPRHKITKRGQNVTFRCDPISEHNRLYWYRQTLGQGPEFLTYFQNEAQLEKSRLLSDRFSAERPKGSFSTLEIQRTEQGDSAMYLCASSFGTEAFFGQGTRLTVV.

The V and J genes are TRBV19 and TRBJ1-3; D is uncertain. The CDR3 totals 12 residues. Germline CDR1 LNHDA, CDR2 SQIVND (reference sequence). The germline V and J ends were trimmed by 8 bases and 3 bases, with 8 bases remaining between them. CDR3 in DNA: TGTGCCAGTGCGACGGGTGGAAACACCATATATTTT. It translates to CASATGGNTIYF.

The chain's CDR3 is CASSSGSQGGEQYF. The CDR3 region has the DNA TGTGCCAGCAGCTCGGGATCCCAAGGGGGAGAGCAGTACTTC. The chain has TRBV7-3 and TRBJ2-7; perhaps TRBD1 as D (6 bases). Deletions cut 4 bases from V and 7 bases from J, with 17 bases between. This CDR3 is 14 amino acids long. From germline, CDR1 is SGHTA and CDR2 FQGTGA.

The chain combines TRBV28 with TRBJ2-5; D is possibly TRBD1 (8 bases). Trimming took off 5 bases at V and 5 bases at J, with 15 bases between the two ends. The germline CDR1 and CDR2 sequences are MDHEN and SYDVKM. The CDR3 totals 14 residues. CDR3 region: CASSTSQGGETQYF. DNA for the CDR3: TGTGCCAGCAGTACCTCACAGGGGGGGGAGACCCAGTACTTC.

The gene calls are TRBV7-7 and TRBJ2-3; possible D gene TRBD2, 7 bases. The CDR3 totals 17 residues. The V end was cut by 5 bases, the J end by 2 bases, with 20 bases between. Per germline, CDR1 SSHAT and CDR2 FNYEAQ (reference sequence). CDR3 in DNA: TGTGCCAGCAGCCGGCTTGGGGGGGCGTCCCCCACAGATACGCAGTATTTT. Translation gives CASSRLGGASPTDTQYF.

This clone appeared a single time. The J gene is TRBJ2-7, the V gene TRBV7-6, with TRBD2 matching over 12 bases. CDR1 is SGHVS, CDR2 FNYEAQ, per germline. This CDR3 has 16 residues. V lost 5 bases to trimming and J lost 6 bases; unmatched junction nucleotides: 11. The CDR3 nucleotides read TGTGCCAGCAGCGCGAGGCTAGCGGGGGGGCTTCTCGAGCAGTACTTC. The encoded protein is CASSARLAGGLLEQYF.

The J gene is TRBJ1-1, the V gene TRBV7-8; the match to TRBD1 covers 9 bases. Germline trimming cut 2 bases from V and 4 bases from J; bases unmatched to any gene: 11. CDR3 size: 17 residues. From germline, CDR1 is SGHVS and CDR2 FQNEAQ. CDR3 sequence: CASSLRGRGQGSTEAFF. In DNA form, the CDR3 reads TGTGCCAGCAGCTTAAGAGGTCGCGGACAGGGGAGCACTGAAGCTTTCTTT. The entire variable domain, with the rest obtained from reference TRBV7-8 and TRBJ1-1, is as follows: GAGVSQSPRYKVAKRGQDVALRCDPISGHVSLFWYQQALGQGPEFLTYFQNEAQLDKSGLPSDRFFAERPEGSVSTLKIQRTQQEDSAVYLCASSLRGRGQGSTEAFFGQGTRLTVV.

The V and J genes are TRBV7-6 and TRBJ2-2, with D unresolved. The germline V gene encodes CDR1 SGHVS and CDR2 FNYEAQ. This CDR3 spans 15 amino acids. The V gene lost 5 bases and the J gene lost 2 bases, with 12 bases spanning the gap. The CDR3 DNA reads as TGTGCCAGCAGCCTAAGACTGGATAACACCGGGGAGCTGTTTTTT. Translating gives CASSLRLDNTGELFF.

In DNA, the CDR3 is TGCAGCGTTCCCGGGACAGGAAACTATGGCTACACCTTC. Translated, it gives CSVPGTGNYGYTF. The chain joins TRBV29-1 to TRBJ1-2; 8 bases align to TRBD1. This CDR3 is 13 amino acids long. Germline V lookup: CDR1 SQVTM, CDR2 ANQGSEA. With V trimmed by 5 bases and J by 2 bases, 4 bases remained unmatched.

The rearrangement uses TRBV30 and TRBJ2-7; D is possibly TRBD2 (5 bases). This CDR3 contains 17 residues. Between the trimmed V and J ends, which lost 2 bases and 2 bases, there was a span of 22 bases. Per the germline V gene, CDR1 is GTSNPN and CDR2 is SVGIG (reference sequence). CDR3 residues: CAWSFPRAGRVPYEQYF. CDR3 coding DNA: TGTGCCTGGAGTTTTCCCCGGGCGGGTCGGGTACCCTACGAGCAGTACTTC.

The CDR3 coding sequence is TGTGCCAGCAGCCAAGATGCCAGGGCCAATCAGCCCCAGCATTTT. Amino acid sequence: CASSQDARANQPQHF. The chain is built from TRBV3-1 (or the pseudogene TRBV3-2) and TRBJ1-5; a weak D match, TRBD1 (5 bases). Deletions cut 0 bases from V and 3 bases from J, with 9 bases between. Looked up from germline, CDR1 is LGHDT and CDR2 is YNNKEL (reference sequence). The CDR3 covers 15 residues.

This clone was seen only once. The rearrangement uses TRBV28 and TRBJ1-5; TRBD1 is a possible D gene (5 bases). From germline, CDR1 is MDHEN and CDR2 SYDVKM. V was cut by 10 bases and J by 1 base, with 17 bases left in between. The CDR3 has 15 residues. The DNA of the CDR3 is TGTGCCACCCACACGGGGGTGGGGAGCAATCAGCCCCAGCATTTT. Protein product: CATHTGVGSNQPQHF.

This chain connects TRBV7-9 to TRBJ1-1; D may be TRBD1 (6 bases). This CDR3 is 14 amino acids long. Deletions cut 3 bases from V and 1 base from J, with 9 bases between. Per the germline V gene, CDR1 is SEHNR and CDR2 is FQNEAQ (reference sequence). CDR3 DNA: TGTGCCAGCAGCTTGGGACACTCGAACACTGAAGCTTTCTTT. Encoded protein: CASSLGHSNTEAFF.

V usage is TRBV19 and J usage is TRBJ2-7; TRBD2 matches 12 bases. The germline gives CDR1 LNHDA, CDR2 SQIVND (reference sequence). This CDR3 spans 17 amino acids. After removal of 5 bases from V and 0 bases from J, the junction contained 8 bases not matched to a gene. This CDR3 reads CASSVPRLAGDSYEQYF. CDR3 DNA: TGTGCCAGTAGTGTCCCTCGACTAGCGGGGGACTCCTACGAGCAGTACTTC. The full variable domain, rest sourced from reference TRBV19 and TRBJ2-7, is DGGITQSPKYLFRKEGQNVTLSCEQNLNHDAMYWYRQDPGQGLRLIYYSQIVNDFQKGDIAEGYSVSREKKESFPLTVTSAQKNPTAFYLCASSVPRLAGDSYEQYFGPGTRLTVT.

The chain uses TRBV5-4 and TRBJ1-2, with D tentatively TRBD1 (5 bases). Per the germline V gene, CDR1 is SGHNT and CDR2 is YYREEE (reference sequence). The CDR3 has 13 residues. Trimming took off 0 bases at V and 7 bases at J, with 10 bases between the two ends. The CDR3 protein is CASSLDRGGGYTF. The CDR3 nucleotides are TGTGCCAGCAGCTTGGATCGGGGGGGTGGCTACACCTTC.

Here the CDR3 DNA reads TGTGCCAGCAGTTTATTAGCCCTAACAGGGGCCAACTCCTATAATTCACCCCTCCACTTT. Its protein is CASSLLALTGANSYNSPLHF. The chain combines TRBV28 with TRBJ1-6, with 7 bases fitting TRBD1. With 1 base clipped from V and 0 bases from J, the junction kept 12 bases outside the gene matches. The CDR3 extends over 20 amino acids. Germline assignment: CDR1 MDHEN and CDR2 SYDVKM.

The rearrangement joins TRBV6-5 to TRBJ1-4; TRBD1 agrees at 8 bases. Germline lookup yields CDR1 MNHEY and CDR2 SVGAGI. The CDR3 runs 15 residues. J lost 5 bases, V lost 6 bases, and 8 bases had no gene match. The DNA of the CDR3 is TGTGCCAGCAGAGACAGGGGACAGCCGAATGAAAAACTGTTTTTT. It is translated as CASRDRGQPNEKLFF.

The chain has TRBV9 and TRBJ1-4; 11 bases match TRBD1. The ends lost 4 bases at V and 8 bases at J; junction bases unmatched: 10. The CDR3 sequence is 16 residues long. Looked up from germline, CDR1 is SGDLS and CDR2 is YYNGEE. In nucleotides, the CDR3 is TGTGCCAGCAGCCCCCGTGGGGACAGGGGGGACGAAAAACTGTTTTTT. Translating it yields CASSPRGDRGDEKLFF.

This chain joins TRBV18 and TRBJ2-7; the match to TRBD1 covers 9 bases. The germline CDR1 and CDR2 sequences are KGHSH and LQKENI. The CDR3 is 13 residues long. Trimming removed 5 bases from V and 7 bases from J; junction bases left unmatched: 6. The CDR3 reads CASSTRTGEEQYF. The CDR3, as DNA: TGTGCCAGCTCAACAAGGACAGGGGAAGAGCAGTACTTC.

The rearrangement links TRBV3-1 (or the pseudogene TRBV3-2) to TRBJ2-7, with 8 bases that match TRBD1. Germline loops: CDR1 LGHDT, CDR2 YNNKEL (reference sequence). The CDR3 is made up of 13 amino acids. V dropped 8 bases and J dropped 1; count of bases not matched to a gene: 4. The CDR3 is CASAGQVSYEQYF. The CDR3 DNA reads as TGTGCCAGCGCGGGACAGGTTTCCTACGAGCAGTACTTC.

V gene TRBV7-8 combines with J gene TRBJ2-3, with a weak D call TRBD1 (6 bases). The CDR3 runs to 17 residues. V was shortened by 5 bases and J by 6 bases, with 24 bases between the two germline ends. Germline loops: CDR1 SGHVS, CDR2 FQNEAQ. The DNA for the CDR3 is TGTGCCAGCAGCCCACGACAGGTCGCGCACTCGGCCGATACGCAGTATTTT. Protein product: CASSPRQVAHSADTQYF.

This chain uses TRBV27 with TRBJ1-2; D gene uncertain. The V gene's germline CDR1 is MNHEY and CDR2 SMNVEV (reference sequence). The CDR3 contains 13 residues. The V and J ends lost 2 bases and 2 bases respectively, with 6 bases between them. CDR3 nucleotides: TGTGCCAGCAGTTTACCGGGAAACTATGGCTACACCTTC. Translating gives CASSLPGNYGYTF.